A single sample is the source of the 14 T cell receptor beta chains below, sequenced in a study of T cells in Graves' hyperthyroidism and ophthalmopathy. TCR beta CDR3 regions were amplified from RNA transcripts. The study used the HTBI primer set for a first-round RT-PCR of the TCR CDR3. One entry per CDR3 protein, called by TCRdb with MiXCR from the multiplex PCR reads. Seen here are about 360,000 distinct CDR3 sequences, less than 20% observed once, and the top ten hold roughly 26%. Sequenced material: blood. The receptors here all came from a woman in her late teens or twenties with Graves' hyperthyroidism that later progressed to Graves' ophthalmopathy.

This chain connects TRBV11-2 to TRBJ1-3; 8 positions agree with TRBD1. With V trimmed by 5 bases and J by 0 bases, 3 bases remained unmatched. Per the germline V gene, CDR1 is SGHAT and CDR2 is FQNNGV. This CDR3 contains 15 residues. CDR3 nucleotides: TGTGCCAGCAGCAGGGACAGGAACTCTGGAAACACCATATATTTT. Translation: CASSRDRNSGNTIYF.

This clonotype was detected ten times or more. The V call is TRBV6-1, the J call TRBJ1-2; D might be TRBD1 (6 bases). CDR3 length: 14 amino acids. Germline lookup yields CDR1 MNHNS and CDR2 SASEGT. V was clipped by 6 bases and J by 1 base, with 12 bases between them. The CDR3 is CASRNRTVNYGYTF. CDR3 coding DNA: TGTGCCAGCAGAAACCGGACAGTTAACTATGGCTACACCTTC.

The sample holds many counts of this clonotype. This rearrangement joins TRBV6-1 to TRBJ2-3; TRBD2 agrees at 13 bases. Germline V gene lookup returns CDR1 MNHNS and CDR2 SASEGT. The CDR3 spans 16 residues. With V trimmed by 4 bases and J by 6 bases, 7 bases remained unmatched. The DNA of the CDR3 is TGTGCCAGCAGTGCACGACTAGCGGGAGGTTTGGATACGCAGTATTTT. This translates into CASSARLAGGLDTQYF.

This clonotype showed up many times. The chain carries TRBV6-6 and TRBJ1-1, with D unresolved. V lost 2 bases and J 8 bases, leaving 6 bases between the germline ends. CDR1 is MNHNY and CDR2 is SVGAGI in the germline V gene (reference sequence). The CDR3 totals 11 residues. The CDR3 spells CASSYGKEAFF. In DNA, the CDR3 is TGTGCCAGCAGTTACGGGAAGGAAGCTTTCTTT.

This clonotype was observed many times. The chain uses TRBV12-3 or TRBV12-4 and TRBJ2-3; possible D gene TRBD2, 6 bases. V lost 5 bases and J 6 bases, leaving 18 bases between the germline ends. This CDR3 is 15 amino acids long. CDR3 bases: TGTGCCAGCAGTCCTAGACTAGGAGGGTTTGATACGCAGTATTTT. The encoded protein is CASSPRLGGFDTQYF.

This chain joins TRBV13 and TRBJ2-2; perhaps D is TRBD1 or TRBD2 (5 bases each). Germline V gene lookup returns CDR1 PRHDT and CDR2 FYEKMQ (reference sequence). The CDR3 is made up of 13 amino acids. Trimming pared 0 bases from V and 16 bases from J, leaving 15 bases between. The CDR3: CASSLGGTGGEFF. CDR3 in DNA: TGTGCCAGCAGCTTAGGGGGGACCGGCGGAGAGTTTTTT.

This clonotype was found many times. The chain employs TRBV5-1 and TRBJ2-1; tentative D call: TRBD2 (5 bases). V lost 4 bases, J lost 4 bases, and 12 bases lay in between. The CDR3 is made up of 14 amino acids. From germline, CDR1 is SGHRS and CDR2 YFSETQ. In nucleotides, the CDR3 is TGCGCCAGCAGCCCGGAACTAGGGTACAATGAGCAGTTCTTC. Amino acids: CASSPELGYNEQFF.

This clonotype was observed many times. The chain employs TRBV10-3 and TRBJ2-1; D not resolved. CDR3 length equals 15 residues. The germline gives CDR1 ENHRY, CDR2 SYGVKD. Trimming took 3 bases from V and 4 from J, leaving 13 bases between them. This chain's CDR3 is CAISDGDGPYNEQFF. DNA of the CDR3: TGTGCCATCAGTGATGGAGACGGTCCTTACAATGAGCAGTTCTTC.

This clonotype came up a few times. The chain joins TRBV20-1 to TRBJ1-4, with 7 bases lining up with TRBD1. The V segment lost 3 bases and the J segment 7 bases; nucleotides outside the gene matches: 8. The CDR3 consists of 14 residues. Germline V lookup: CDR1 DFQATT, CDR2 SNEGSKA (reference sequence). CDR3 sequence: CSARRTGRGEKLFF. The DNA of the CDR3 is TGCAGTGCTAGGAGGACAGGCCGGGGTGAAAAACTGTTTTTT.

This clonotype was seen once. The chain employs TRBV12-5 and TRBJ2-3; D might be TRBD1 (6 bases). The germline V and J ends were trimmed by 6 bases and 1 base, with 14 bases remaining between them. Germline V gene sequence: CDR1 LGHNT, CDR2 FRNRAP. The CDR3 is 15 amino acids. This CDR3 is CASGAEGECTDTQYF. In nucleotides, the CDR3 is TGTGCTAGTGGAGCAGAGGGGGAGTGCACAGATACGCAGTATTTT.

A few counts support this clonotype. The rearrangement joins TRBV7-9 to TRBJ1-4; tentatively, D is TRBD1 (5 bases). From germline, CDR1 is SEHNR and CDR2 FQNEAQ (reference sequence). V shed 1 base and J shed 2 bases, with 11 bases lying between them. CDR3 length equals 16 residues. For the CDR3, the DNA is TGTGCCAGCAGCTTAGTCCGAGGGGTGACTAATGAAAAACTGTTTTTT. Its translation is CASSLVRGVTNEKLFF.

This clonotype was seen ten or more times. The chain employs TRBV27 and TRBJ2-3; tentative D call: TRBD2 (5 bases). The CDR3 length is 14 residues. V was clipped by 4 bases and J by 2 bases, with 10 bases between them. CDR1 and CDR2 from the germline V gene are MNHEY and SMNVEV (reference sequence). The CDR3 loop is CASSSRVHTDTQYF. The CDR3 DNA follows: TGTGCCAGCAGTTCGCGGGTCCACACAGATACGCAGTATTTT.

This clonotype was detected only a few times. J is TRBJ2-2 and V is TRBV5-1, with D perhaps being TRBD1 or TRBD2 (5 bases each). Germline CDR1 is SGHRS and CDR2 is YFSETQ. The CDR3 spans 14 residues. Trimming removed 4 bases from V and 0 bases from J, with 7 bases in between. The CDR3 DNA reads TGCGCCAGCAGCCGGGACCCGAACACCGGGGAGCTGTTTTTT. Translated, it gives CASSRDPNTGELFF.

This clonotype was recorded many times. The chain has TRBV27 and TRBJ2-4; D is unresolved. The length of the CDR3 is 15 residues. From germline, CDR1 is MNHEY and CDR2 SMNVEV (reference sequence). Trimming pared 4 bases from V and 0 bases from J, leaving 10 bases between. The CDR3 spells CASSSSIVAKNIQYF. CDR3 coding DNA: TGTGCCAGCAGTTCCTCTATCGTAGCCAAAAACATTCAGTACTTC.